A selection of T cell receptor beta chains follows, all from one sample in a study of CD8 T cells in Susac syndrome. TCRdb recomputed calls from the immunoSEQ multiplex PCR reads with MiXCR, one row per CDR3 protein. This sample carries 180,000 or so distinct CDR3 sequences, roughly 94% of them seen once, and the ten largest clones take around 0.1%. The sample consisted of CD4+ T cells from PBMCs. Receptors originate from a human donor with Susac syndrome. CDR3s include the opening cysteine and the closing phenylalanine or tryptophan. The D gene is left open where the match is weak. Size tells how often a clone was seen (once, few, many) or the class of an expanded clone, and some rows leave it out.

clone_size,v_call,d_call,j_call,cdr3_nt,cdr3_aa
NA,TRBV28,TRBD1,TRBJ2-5,TGTGCCAGCAGTTTCAACAGGGGAGAAGAGACCCAGTACTTC,CASSFNRGEETQYF
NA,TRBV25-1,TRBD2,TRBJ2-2,TGTGCCAGCAGTGAGTGGGGAGGGCCGGTCACCGGGGAGCTGTTTTTT,CASSEWGGPVTGELFF
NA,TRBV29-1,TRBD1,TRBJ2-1,TGCAGCGTACAGGGGGGAGTTGGTAATGAGCAGTTCTTC,CSVQGGVGNEQFF
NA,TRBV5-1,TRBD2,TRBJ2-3,TGCGCCAGCAGCTTGGCGACTAGCGGAGGAGATACGCAGTATTTT,CASSLATSGGDTQYF
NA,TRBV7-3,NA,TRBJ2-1,TGTGCCAGCAGCCTCGGAAACAGCAATGAGCAGTTCTTC,CASSLGNSNEQFF
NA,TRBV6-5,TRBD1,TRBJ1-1,TGTGCCAGCAGTCCGGGACAGGGGAGCACTGAAGCTTTCTTT,CASSPGQGSTEAFF
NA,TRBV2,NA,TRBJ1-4,TGTGCCAGCAGCCAATGGGGACTTGATAATGAAAAACTGTTTTTT,CASSQWGLDNEKLFF
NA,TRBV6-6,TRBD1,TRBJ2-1,TGTGCCAGCATCCAACAGGGGGCCGATGGCGAGCAGTTCTTC,CASIQQGADGEQFF
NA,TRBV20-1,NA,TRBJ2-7,TGCAGTGCTAGAGTGGGTAGCCGAAGCTCCTACGAGCAGTACTTC,CSARVGSRSSYEQYF
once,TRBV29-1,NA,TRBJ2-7,TGCAGCGTCCAGACAGGATCTGCCTACGAGCAGTACTTC,CSVQTGSAYEQYF
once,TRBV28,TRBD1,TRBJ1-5,TGTGCCAGCAGAACGGGACAGACGGGCAATCAGCCCCAGCATTTT,CASRTGQTGNQPQHF
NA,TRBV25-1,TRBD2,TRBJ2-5,TGTGCCAGCAGTGTAAGCGGGGGGGCCCACGAGACCCAGTACTTC,CASSVSGGAHETQYF
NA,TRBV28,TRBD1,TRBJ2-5,TGTGCCAGCTCCGCCCCCACTCCGACCCAGGACAGGGAGCTCCAAGAGACCCAGTACTTC,CASSAPTPTQDRELQETQYF
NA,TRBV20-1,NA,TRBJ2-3,TGCAGTGCTAGAGATCGGGCCACAGATACGCAGTATTTT,CSARDRATDTQYF
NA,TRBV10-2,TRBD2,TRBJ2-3,TGCGCCAGGTCGGGGGGGCAGTCAGATACGCAGTATTTT,CARSGGQSDTQYF
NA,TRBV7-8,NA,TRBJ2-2,TGTGCCAGCAGTTGGGACATCACGAACACCGGGGAGCTGTTTTTT,CASSWDITNTGELFF
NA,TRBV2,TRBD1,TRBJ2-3,TGTGCCAGCAGCGGACAGGCCGGGGATACGCAGTATTTT,CASSGQAGDTQYF
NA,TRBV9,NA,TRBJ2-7,TGTGCCAGCAGCACCGGGGACCAAGCCTACGAGCAGTACTTC,CASSTGDQAYEQYF
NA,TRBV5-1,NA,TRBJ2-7,TGCGCCAGCAGCTTGGCGCACAGCTCCTGGGACGAGCAGTACTTC,CASSLAHSSWDEQYF
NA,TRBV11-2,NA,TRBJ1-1,TGTGCCAGCAGCGAGCGGATATTAGCTTTCTTT,CASSERILAFF
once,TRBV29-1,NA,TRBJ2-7,TGCAGCGCCAAGTGGGAATCCGAGCAGTACTTC,CSAKWESEQYF
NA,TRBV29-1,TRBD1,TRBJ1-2,TGCAGCGCTCAGGGGGTGTATGGCTACACCTTC,CSAQGVYGYTF
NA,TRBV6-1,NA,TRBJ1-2,TGTGCCAGCAGTAGGGACAAGTCTAACTATGGCTACACCTTC,CASSRDKSNYGYTF
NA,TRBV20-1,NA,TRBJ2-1,TGCAGGGCTAGGGCCAGGGGAACAATGAGGCAGTTCTTC,CRARARGTMRQFF
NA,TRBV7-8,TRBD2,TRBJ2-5,TGTGCTAGCAGCTTAGGAAGGGGCTCTAGCGGGGGGCCCCAAGAGACCCAGTACTTC,CASSLGRGSSGGPQETQYF
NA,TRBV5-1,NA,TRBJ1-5,TGCGCCAGCAGCTTGGAGGGGAGCAATCAGCCCCAGCATTTT,CASSLEGSNQPQHF
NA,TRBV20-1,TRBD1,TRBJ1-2,TGCAGTGCCGGGGGGACAGGGATTCTGGACTACACCTTC,CSAGGTGILDYTF
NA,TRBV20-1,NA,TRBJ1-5,TGCAGTGCTAGAGGAGGGACCTGGGACCAGCCCCAGCATTTT,CSARGGTWDQPQHF
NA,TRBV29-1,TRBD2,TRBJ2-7,TGCAGCGTTGAACATAGCGGGGGTTCCTACGAGCAGTACTTC,CSVEHSGGSYEQYF
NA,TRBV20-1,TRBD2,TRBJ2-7,TGCAGTGCTAAACACCCGGGACTAGCGGGAGTGCGGGAGCAGTACTTC,CSAKHPGLAGVREQYF
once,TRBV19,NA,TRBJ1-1,TGTGCCAGTAGTATAGTTGGGGAGCCGAACACTGAAGCTTTCTTT,CASSIVGEPNTEAFF
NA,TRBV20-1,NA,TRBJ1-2,TGCAGTGCTGCAGGGGAGAGGGACTATGGCTACACCTTC,CSAAGERDYGYTF
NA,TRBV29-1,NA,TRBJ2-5,TGCAGCGTGGGACCCCAAGAGACCCAGTACTTC,CSVGPQETQYF
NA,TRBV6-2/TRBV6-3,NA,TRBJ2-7,TGTGCCAGCAGTTATGGACTCCCTCGCAACGAGCAGTACTTC,CASSYGLPRNEQYF
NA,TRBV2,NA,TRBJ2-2,TGTGCCAGCAGGGCCTTGGCGGGGGCCTCTACCGGGGAGCTGTTTTTT,CASRALAGASTGELFF
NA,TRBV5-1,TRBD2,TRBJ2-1,TGCGCCAGCAGCTTGGGGTCGGCGGGGGGCGAGAATGAGCAGTTCTTC,CASSLGSAGGENEQFF
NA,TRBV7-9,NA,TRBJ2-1,TGTGCCAGCAGCTTAGTAGGACGCTACAATGAGCAGTTCTTC,CASSLVGRYNEQFF
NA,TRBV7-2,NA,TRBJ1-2,TGTGCCAGCAGCTTAGGAAAGGTCGAGGGCTACACCTTC,CASSLGKVEGYTF
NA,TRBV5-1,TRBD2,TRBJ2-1,TGCGCCAGCAGCTTAGGAGCGGGGGACGGATACAATGAGCAGTTCTTC,CASSLGAGDGYNEQFF
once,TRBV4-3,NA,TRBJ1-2,TGCGCCAGCAGCCATCCCGGGAGCTATGGCTACACCTTC,CASSHPGSYGYTF
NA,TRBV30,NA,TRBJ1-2,TGTGCCTGGAGTGATACTGGGTATGGCTACACCTTC,CAWSDTGYGYTF
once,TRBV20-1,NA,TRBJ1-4,TGCAGTGCTAGACCAGCATCAACTAATGAAAAACTGTTTTTT,CSARPASTNEKLFF
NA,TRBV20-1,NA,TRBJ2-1,TGCAGTGCTAGCTTGGTGGGATTGCCCTACAATGAGCAGTTCTTC,CSASLVGLPYNEQFF
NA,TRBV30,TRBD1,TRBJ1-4,TGTGCCGGGGAGACAGGGTCTAATGAAAAACTGTTTTTT,CAGETGSNEKLFF
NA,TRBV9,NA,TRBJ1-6,TGTGCCAGCAGCGTAGGACATCAGGGTTTTAATTCACCCCTCCACTTT,CASSVGHQGFNSPLHF
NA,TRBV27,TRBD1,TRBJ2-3,TGTGCCAGCAGTGCCCGAGGGGGCCGTCCGCAGTATTTT,CASSARGGRPQYF
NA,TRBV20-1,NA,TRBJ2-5,TGCAGTGTAGTAGGGGGTCCTCAAGAGACCCAGTACTTC,CSVVGGPQETQYF